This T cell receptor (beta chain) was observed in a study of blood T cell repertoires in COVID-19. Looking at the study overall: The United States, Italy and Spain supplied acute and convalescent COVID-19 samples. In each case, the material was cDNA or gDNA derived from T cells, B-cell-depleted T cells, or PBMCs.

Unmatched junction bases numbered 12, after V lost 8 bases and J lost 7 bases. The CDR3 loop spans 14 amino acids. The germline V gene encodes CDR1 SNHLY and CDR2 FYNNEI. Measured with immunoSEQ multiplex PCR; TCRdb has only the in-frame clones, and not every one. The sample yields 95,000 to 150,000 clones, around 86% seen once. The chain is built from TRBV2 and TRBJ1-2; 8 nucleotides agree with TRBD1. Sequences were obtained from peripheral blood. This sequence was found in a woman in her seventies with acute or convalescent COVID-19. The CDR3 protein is CASGGVAGGIGYTF. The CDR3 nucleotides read TGTGCCAGCGGAGGGGTGGCAGGGGGCATTGGCTACACCTTC.